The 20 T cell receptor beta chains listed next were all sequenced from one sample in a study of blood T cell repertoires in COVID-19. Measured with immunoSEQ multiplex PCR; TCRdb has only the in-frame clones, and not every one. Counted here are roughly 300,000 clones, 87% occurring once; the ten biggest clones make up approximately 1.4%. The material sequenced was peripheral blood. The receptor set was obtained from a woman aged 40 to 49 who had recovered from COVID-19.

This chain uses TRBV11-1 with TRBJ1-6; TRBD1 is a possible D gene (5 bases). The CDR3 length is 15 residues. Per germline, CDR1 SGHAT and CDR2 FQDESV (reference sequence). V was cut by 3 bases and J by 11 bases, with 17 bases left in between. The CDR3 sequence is CASSFSLPGDAPLHF. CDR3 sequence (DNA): TGTGCCAGCAGCTTTTCCCTCCCGGGGGACGCACCCCTCCACTTT.

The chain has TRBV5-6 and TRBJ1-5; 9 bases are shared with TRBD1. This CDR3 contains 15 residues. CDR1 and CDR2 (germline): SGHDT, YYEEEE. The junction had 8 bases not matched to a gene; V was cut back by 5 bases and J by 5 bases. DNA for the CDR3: TGTGCCAGCAGGACGGACAGGGGAAAGGATCAGCCCCAGCATTTT. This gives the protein CASRTDRGKDQPQHF.

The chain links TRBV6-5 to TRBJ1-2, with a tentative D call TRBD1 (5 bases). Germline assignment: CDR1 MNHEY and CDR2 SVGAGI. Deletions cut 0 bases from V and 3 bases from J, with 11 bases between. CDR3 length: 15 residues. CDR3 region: CASSYSIATDYGYTF. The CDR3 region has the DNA TGTGCCAGCAGTTACTCGATTGCGACAGACTATGGCTACACCTTC.

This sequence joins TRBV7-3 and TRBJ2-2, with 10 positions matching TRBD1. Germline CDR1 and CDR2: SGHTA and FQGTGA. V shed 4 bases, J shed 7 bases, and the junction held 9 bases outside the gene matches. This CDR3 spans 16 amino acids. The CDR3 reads CASSSTGTGARGELFF. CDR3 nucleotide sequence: TGTGCCAGCAGCTCAACCGGGACAGGGGCCCGCGGGGAGCTGTTTTTT.

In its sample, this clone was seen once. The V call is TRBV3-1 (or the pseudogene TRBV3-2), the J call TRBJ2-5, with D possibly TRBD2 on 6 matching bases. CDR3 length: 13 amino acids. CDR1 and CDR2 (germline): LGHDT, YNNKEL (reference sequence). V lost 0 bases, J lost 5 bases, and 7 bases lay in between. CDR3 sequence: CASSQDGGETQYF. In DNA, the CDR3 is TGTGCCAGCAGCCAAGATGGGGGGGAGACCCAGTACTTC.

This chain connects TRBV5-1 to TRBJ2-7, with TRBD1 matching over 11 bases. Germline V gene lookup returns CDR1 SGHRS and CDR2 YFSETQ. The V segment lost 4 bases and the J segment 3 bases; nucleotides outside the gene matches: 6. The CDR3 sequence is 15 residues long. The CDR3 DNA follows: TGCGCCAGCAGCCAAAGGACAGGGGGCGACTACGAGCAGTACTTC. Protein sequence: CASSQRTGGDYEQYF.

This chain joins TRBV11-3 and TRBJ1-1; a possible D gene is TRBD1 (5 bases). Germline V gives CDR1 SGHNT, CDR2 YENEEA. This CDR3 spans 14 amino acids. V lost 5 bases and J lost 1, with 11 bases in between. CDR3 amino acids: CASSPGPTNTEAFF. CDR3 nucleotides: TGTGCCAGCAGCCCAGGGCCCACGAACACTGAAGCTTTCTTT.

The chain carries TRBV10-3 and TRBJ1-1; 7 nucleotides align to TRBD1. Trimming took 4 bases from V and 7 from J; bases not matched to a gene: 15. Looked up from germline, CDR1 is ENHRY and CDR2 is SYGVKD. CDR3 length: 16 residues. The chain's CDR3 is CAISVDSDRERGEAFF. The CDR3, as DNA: TGTGCCATCAGTGTTGACTCCGACAGGGAAAGGGGTGAAGCTTTCTTT.

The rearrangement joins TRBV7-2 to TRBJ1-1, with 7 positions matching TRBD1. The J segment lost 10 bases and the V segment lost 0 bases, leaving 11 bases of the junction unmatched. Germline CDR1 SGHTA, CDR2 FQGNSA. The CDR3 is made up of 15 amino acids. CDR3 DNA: TGTGCCAGCAGCTTAGCCGTAGGAGGGGGCCTAGCAGCTTTCTTT. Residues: CASSLAVGGGLAAFF. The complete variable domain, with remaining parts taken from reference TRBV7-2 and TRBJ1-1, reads GAGVSQSPSNKVTEKGKDVELRCDPISGHTALYWYRQSLGQGLEFLIYFQGNSAPDKSGLPSDRFSAERTGGSVSTLTIQRTQQEDSAVYLCASSLAVGGGLAAFFGQGTRLTVV.

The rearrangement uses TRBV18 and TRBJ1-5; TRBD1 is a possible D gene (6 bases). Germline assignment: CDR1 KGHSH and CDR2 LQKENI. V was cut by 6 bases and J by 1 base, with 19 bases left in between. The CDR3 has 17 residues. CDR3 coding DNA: TGTGCCAGCTCCGCTAATTGGGGCCAGGGGAGCAATCAGCCCCAGCATTTT. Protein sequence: CASSANWGQGSNQPQHF. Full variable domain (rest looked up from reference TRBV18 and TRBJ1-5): NAGVMQNPRHLVRRRGQEARLRCSPMKGHSHVYWYRQLPEEGLKFMVYLQKENIIDESGMPKERFSAEFPKEGPSILRIQQVVRGDSAAYFCASSANWGQGSNQPQHFGDGTRLSIL.

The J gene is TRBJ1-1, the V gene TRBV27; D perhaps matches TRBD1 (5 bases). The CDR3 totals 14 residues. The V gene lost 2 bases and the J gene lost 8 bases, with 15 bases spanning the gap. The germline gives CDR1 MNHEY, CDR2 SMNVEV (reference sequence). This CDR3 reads CASSLSGQGREAFF. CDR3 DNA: TGTGCCAGCAGTTTAAGTGGGCAGGGAAGGGAAGCTTTCTTT.

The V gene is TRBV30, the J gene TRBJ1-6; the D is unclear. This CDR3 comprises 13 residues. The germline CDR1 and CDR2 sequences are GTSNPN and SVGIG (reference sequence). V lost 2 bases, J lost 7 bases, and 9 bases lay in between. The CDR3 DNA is TGTGCCTGGAGTTTTGCGGGCAATTCACCCCTCCACTTT. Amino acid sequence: CAWSFAGNSPLHF.

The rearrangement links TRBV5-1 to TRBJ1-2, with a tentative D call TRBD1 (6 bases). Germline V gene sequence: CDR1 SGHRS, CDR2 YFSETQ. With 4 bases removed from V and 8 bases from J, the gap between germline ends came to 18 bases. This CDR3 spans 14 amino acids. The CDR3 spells CASSLGNRASGYTF. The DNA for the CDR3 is TGCGCCAGCAGCCTAGGGAACAGGGCGTCCGGCTACACCTTC. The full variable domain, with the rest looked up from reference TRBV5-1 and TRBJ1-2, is KAGVTQTPRYLIKTRGQQVTLSCSPISGHRSVSWYQQTPGQGLQFLFEYFSETQRNKGNFPGRFSGRQFSNSRSEMNVSTLELGDSALYLCASSLGNRASGYTFGSGTRLTVV.

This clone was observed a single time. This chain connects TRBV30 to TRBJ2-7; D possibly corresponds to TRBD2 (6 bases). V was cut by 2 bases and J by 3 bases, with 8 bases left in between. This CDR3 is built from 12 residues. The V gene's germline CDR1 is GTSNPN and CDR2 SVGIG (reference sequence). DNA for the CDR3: TGTGCCTGGAGTCTGGGGGGCTACGAGCAGTACTTC. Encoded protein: CAWSLGGYEQYF.

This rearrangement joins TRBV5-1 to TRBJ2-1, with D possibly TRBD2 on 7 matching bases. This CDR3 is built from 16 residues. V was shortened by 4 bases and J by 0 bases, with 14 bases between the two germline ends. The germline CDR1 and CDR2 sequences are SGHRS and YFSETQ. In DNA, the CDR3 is TGCGCCAGCAGCGACTTAGGGGGGGCCTCCTACAATGAGCAGTTCTTC. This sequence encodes CASSDLGGASYNEQFF.

The CDR3 region is CASSLRTGEGTEAFF. Here the CDR3 DNA reads TGTGCCAGCAGCTTACGGACAGGGGAGGGAACTGAAGCTTTCTTT. The chain has TRBV5-4 and TRBJ1-1, with TRBD1 matching 9 bases. The CDR3 loop spans 15 amino acids. Germline lookup yields CDR1 SGHNT and CDR2 YYREEE (reference sequence). V shed 2 bases and J 5 bases; nucleotides not matched to a gene: 7.

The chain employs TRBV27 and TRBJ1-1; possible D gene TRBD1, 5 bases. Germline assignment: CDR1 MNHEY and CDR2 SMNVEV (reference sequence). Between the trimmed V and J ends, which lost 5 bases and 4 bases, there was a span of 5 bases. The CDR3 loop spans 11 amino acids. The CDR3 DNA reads TGTGCCAGCAGTGGGGCCACTGAAGCTTTCTTT. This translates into CASSGATEAFF.

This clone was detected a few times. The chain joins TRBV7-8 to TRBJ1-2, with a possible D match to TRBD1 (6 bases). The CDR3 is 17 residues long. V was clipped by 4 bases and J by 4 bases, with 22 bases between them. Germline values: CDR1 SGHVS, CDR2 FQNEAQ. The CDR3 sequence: CASSSHPRDIPLYGYTF. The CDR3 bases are TGTGCCAGCAGCTCCCACCCCCGGGACATACCCCTCTATGGCTACACCTTC.

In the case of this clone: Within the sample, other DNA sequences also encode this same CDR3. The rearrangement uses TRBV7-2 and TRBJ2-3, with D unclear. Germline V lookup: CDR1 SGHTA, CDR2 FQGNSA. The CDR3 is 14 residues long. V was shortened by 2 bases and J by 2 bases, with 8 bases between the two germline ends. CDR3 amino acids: CASSLMRSTDTQYF. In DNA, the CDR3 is TGTGCCAGCAGCTTAATGAGGTCCACAGATACGCAGTATTTT.

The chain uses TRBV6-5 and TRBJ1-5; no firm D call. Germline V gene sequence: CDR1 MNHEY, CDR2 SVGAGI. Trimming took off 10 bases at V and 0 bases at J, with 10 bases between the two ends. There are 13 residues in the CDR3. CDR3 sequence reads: CATDFYSNQPQHF. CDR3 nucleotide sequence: TGTGCCACCGACTTCTATAGCAATCAGCCCCAGCATTTT.